This T cell receptor beta chain was profiled in a study of OX40 agonist ivuxolimab in advanced cancers. The wider study: Dose-escalation subjects each had hepatocellular carcinoma, melanoma, renal cell or head and neck cancer.

As regards this clone: Its antigen is not known.

Assay: immunoSEQ multiplex PCR; the TCRdb copy retains only in-frame clones and omits some. In the table there are roughly 67,000 clones, around nine tenths of which are singletons. This CDR3 has 15 residues. V shed 6 bases, J shed 4 bases, and the junction held 10 bases outside the gene matches. Germline V CDR1 and CDR2: MNHNY, SVGAGI (reference sequence). Overall study results and limits: At 0.1 to 3.0 mg/kg, CD4+ and CD8+ blood T cells expanded clonally by week 6.

The J gene is TRBJ2-5, the V gene TRBV6-6, with 8 positions matching TRBD2. The sample consisted of CD4+ or CD8+ T cells sorted from blood, taken in a trial of the OX40 agonist ivuxolimab. The TCR was taken from an adult with an advanced solid tumor such as melanoma, head and neck, liver or kidney cancer. This CDR3 reads CASSTGGGPGETQYF. The CDR3 DNA reads as TGTGCCAGCAGCACGGGGGGGGGCCCGGGAGAGACCCAGTACTTC.